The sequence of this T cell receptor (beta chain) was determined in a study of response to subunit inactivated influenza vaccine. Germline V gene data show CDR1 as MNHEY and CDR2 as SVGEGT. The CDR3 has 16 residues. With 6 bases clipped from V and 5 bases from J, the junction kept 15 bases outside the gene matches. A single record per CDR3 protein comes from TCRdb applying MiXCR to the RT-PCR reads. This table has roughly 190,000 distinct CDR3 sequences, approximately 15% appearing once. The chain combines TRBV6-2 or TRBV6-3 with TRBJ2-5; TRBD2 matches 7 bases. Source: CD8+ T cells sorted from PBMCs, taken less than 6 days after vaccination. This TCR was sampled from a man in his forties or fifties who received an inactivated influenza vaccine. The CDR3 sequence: CASRRPLAVGGETQYF. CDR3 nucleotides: TGTGCCAGCAGACGACCCCTAGCGGTCGGGGGGGAGACCCAGTACTTC.